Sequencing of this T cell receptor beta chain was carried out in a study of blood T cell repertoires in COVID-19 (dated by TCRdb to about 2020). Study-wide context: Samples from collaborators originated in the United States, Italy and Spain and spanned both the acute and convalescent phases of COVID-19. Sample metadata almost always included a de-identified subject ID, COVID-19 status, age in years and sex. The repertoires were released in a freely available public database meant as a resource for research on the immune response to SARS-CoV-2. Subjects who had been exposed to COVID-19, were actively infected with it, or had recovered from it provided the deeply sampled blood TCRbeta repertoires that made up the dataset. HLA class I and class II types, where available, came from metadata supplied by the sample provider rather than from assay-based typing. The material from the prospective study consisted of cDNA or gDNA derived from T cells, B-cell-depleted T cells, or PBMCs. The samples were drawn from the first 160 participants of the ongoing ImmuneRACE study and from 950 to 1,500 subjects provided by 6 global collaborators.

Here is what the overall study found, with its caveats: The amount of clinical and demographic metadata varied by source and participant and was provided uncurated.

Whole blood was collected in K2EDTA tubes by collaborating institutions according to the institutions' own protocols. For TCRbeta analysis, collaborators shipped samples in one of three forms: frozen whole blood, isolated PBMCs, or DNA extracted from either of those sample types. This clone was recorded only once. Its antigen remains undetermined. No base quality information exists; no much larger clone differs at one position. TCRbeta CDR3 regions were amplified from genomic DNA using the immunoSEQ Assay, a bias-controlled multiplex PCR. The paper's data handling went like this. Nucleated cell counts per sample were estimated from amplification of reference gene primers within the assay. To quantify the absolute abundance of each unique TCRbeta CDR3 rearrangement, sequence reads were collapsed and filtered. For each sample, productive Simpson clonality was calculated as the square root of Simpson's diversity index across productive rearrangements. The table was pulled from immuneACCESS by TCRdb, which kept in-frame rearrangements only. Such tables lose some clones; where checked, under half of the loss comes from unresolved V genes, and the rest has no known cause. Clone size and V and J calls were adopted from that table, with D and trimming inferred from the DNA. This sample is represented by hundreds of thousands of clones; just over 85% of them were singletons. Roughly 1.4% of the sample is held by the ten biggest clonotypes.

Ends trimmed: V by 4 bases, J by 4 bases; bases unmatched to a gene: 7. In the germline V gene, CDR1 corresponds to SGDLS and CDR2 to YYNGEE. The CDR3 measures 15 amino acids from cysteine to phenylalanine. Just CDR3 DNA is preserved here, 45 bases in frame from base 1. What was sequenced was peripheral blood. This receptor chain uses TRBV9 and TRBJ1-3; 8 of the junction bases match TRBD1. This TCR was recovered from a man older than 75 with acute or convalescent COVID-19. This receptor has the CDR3 CASSPRGQVGNTIYF. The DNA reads TGTGCCAGCAGCCCCAGGGGGCAGGTAGGAAACACCATATATTTT.